This T cell receptor beta chain stems from a study of cytomegalovirus exposure and HLA in healthy donors (dated by TCRdb to 2016 to 2017). As for the study more broadly: An earlier analysis of several hundred of the donors reported 250 to 300 Gb of sequence data and 120 million or so unique TCR beta sequences from some 180 million T cells. Roughly 300 gigabases of sequencing data and 70 million to 85 million unique TCR sequences were included in an early release covering about 700 HLA-typed donors. Of the approximately 400 genotyped donors, more than 75% were placed in the genetic ancestry cluster associated with self-reported Caucasian donors. The study was designed to test whether signatures of past pathogen exposure could be identified by cataloging public T cell receptors. The T cell repertoires of some 670 subjects were profiled by immunosequencing and related to cytomegalovirus serostatus. Besides the first cohort of approximately 710 subjects, a separate validation cohort made up of 120 different subjects was used. High-throughput TCR immunosequencing, statistical association of individual TCRs with disease status, and machine learning were combined to predict cytomegalovirus infection status. A later analysis re-analyzed previously published TCR beta repertoires from 660 or so donors and added high-resolution HLA genotyping to study TCR occurrence patterns. Rather than drawing on any new phenotypic data, the later analysis identified candidate immune exposures from TCR beta sequences and the way those sequences occurred across donors. In an earlier analysis of 500 to 650 of the donors, high-throughput TCR beta sequencing was used to judge whether each TCR beta V gene segment behaved as functional or pseudogenic. Alongside the repertoire data, information on donor age, sex, ethnicity and CMV serostatus was compiled. Genome-wide SNP genotypes for about 65% of the roughly 670 donors were used in a later genetic analysis, which treated that subset as a discovery cohort. Every discovery cohort repertoire had been produced on one sequencing platform. HLA typing included class I and class II loci at four-digit resolution. The number of typed donors differed by locus: 629-630 for A, B, C, DRB1 and DQB1; 500 to 550 for DQA1; 606 for DPA1; and around 470 for DPB1. Roughly 5 DR-DQ haplotypes were handled as single units for association and clustering, since linkage in the cohort was strong. Among under 450 genotyped donors of the cohort, an average of approximately 250,000 unique TCR beta nucleotide sequences were sequenced per donor, roughly a sixth of them non-productive. Broader findings and caveats from the paper: A further reported finding was that TCR beta sequences accurately predicted the HLA-A and HLA-B alleles for most subjects in the first cohort. A later analysis reported that several top co-occurrence clusters appeared linked to parvovirus B19, influenza, CMV and Epstein-Barr virus. In this cohort, only TCR beta chains were sequenced, and detectable features were limited by the absence of alpha or paired-chain data. Immune exposure information for the cohort was limited to CMV serostatus. While some public TCRs were present in many individuals, most TCR sequences turned up only very rarely across donors. The classifier was reported to diagnose cytomegalovirus status with high specificity and sensitivity in both the original and validation cohorts. In a later analysis, HLA-associated TCR beta chains showed more clonal expansion and lower generation probabilities than non-associated chains that were equally common. Because counts were too low, about 15 rarely observed V segments, including chromosome 9 orphons, were left out of the earlier analysis of about 620 of the donors. Because some donors lacked HLA typing at each locus, the association tests relied only on the typed subset. In vitro tests confirmed that a few of the cytomegalovirus-associated TCR beta chains recognize cytomegalovirus antigens. At a false discovery rate of 0.05, a later analysis linked 15,000 to 20,000 TCR beta sequences to specific HLA alleles. Linkage disequilibrium might explain the correlated functional status among segregating V segments, but an unknown experimental factor could not be ruled out. Roughly uniform sequencing depth across donors was assumed in presence/absence analyses, although this assumption may not hold. The 87-base-pair reads could not distinguish some IMGT-functional V segments, including TRBV6-2 and TRBV6-3, so those segments were excluded. According to a later analysis, most CMV-associated TCR beta chains appeared to be HLA-restricted, and the HLA associations seemed to be driven largely by CMV exposure. V-gene and J-gene trimming of TCR beta chains was associated with a missense DCLRE1C variant in a later genetic analysis, and the association was replicated in an independent cohort. In an earlier analysis of about 540 of the donors, most TCR beta V segments were observed in productive rearrangements about 87% or about 30% of the time, broadly matching IMGT annotations. A cluster of highly shared sequence variants was judged likely to be a technical artifact of the sequencing pipeline. In a later analysis, TCR association rates were found to vary across HLA loci, with the most associated TCRs seen for DRB1 alleles and the fewest for HLA-C alleles. The study listed 150 to 200 TCR beta chains as associated with cytomegalovirus. The authors suggested that the approach could potentially be extended to other disease states and immunological phenotypes. Assigning TCR associations to individual alleles was difficult when HLA alleles, especially DR and DQ, strongly co-occurred. According to a later genetic analysis, donors in an Asian-associated ancestry cluster had fewer N-insertions in productive TCRs than the roughly 670-donor mean.

This clone was seen only once. Its cognate antigen has yet to be identified. No per-base quality is available; no much larger clone lies one base away. Libraries were built with the immunoSEQ multiplex PCR assay. For the multiplex PCR, a mixture combining 60 forward primers for TCR Vbeta segments and 13 reverse primers for TCR Jbeta segments was used. The CDR3 region of rearranged TCR beta genes was amplified from genomic DNA by a multiplex PCR assay. Amplified TCR beta libraries were sequenced as 87-base-pair reads on the Illumina HiSeq System. In the original analysis: In a later analysis, around 80 million unique TCR beta chains were counted across the roughly 610 repertoires, and roughly 10 million of these chains were shared by at least two donors. Raw reads were error-corrected and collapsed into unique sequences with a nearest-neighbor algorithm that merged closely related sequences to remove PCR and sequencing errors. CDR3 sequences were aligned to IMGT reference sequences to assign V, D and J gene segments. Each retained sequence needed at least a six-nucleotide match to both a V gene segment and a J gene segment. A rearrangement counted as productive if the CDR3 had no stop codons and remained in frame with V and J, and every other rearrangement counted as non-productive. Following IMGT convention, CDR3 was defined as the stretch from the second conserved V-encoded cysteine to the conserved J-encoded phenylalanine. The earlier analysis of 500 to 600 of the donors excluded sequences that lacked an unambiguous match to a single V gene segment. An earlier analysis of just under 600 of the donors called V segments functional above 56.7% productive rearrangements and segregating when the between-donor standard deviation exceeded 5%. A statistical classification framework was built to diagnose cytomegalovirus status from the catalog of TCR beta chain sequences. In a later analysis, V and J genes were assigned by comparing TCR nucleotide sequences against IMGT/GENE-DB human TR gene sequences. The TCRdist pipeline was used in a later analysis to assign CDR3 sequences and most-parsimonious VDJ recombination scenarios. In a later analysis, every TCR beta chain was defined by the combination of its CDR3 amino acid sequence and its V-gene family, and reads without a unique V-gene family were dropped. As a way to deal with suspected cross-contamination and a sequencing artifact, a later analysis dropped 450 to 700 nucleotide sequences that were highly shared and had low generation probability. In a later analysis, a clonal expansion index was calculated for each public chain from normalized within-repertoire ranks of inferred template counts. In a later analysis, generation probabilities were computed with a VDJ recombination model fitted to out-of-frame rearrangements, and the resulting probabilities were checked against IGoR. In a later analysis, hypergeometric tests were used to score TCR-TCR, TCR-HLA and TCR-CMV co-occurrence, with a repertoire-size bias correction applied to TCR pairs. A later analysis estimated false discovery rates by permuting HLA or CMV assignments 20 times. A later analysis grouped co-occurring TCRs with DBSCAN, adding TCRdist sequence similarity when clustering within HLA-allele-positive subsets. For co-occurrence clustering, repertoires with fewer than 30,000 or more than 120,000 public chains were excluded, along with roughly five repertoires with anomalous nucleotide sharing. TCRdb provides this immuneACCESS table in a form limited to in-frame rearrangements. Some clones are lacking; in checked studies, under half of them reflect an unresolved V gene, and why the rest are absent is not known. V, J and clone size were drawn from that table, and D and trimming were deduced from the DNA. Across this sample there are 30,000 to 40,000 clones, with 60% to 80% seen only once. The ten top clones hold 5% to 8% of the sample.

In total, 630 or so healthy bone marrow donors made up the cohort. At the time of sampling, every cohort member was nominally healthy, though immune exposures that went unrecorded were likely present. The donor tested CMV seronegative, placing the donor among the 350 or so seronegative members of the cohort. A peripheral blood sample was provided by each donor, and peripheral blood mononuclear cells were used for TCR beta sequencing. The Qiagen DNeasy Blood Extraction Kit was used to extract genomic DNA from the blood cell samples. CDR3 length: 14 amino acids, cysteine to phenylalanine. Kept here is only the CDR3 DNA, which spans 42 bases and is read in frame from base 1. V was cut back by 4 bases and J by 0 bases, leaving a gap of 8 bases between them. The germline V gene encodes CDR1 SGHRS and CDR2 YFSETQ.

The chain couples TRBV5-1 to TRBJ1-3; TRBD1 is a possible D gene, resting on 6 matching bases. Specimen: PBMCs. This TCR derives from a young man in good health and CMV-seronegative. At the DNA level, the sequence is TGCGCCAGCAGCCTGGGGGCCTCTGGAAACACCATATATTTT. Its translation reads: CASSLGASGNTIYF.